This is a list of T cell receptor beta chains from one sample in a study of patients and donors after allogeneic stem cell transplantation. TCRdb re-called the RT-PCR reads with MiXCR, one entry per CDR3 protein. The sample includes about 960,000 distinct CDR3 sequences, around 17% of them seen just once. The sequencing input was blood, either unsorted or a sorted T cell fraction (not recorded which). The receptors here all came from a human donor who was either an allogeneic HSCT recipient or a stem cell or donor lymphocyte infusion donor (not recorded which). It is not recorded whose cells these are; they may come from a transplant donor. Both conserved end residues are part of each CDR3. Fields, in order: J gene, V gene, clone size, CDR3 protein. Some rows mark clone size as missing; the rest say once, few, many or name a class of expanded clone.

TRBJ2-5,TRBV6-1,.,CASSRTSRETQYF
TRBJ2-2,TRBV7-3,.,CASSVDSGSAGELFF
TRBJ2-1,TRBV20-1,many,CSASGEDLTYNEQFF
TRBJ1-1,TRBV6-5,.,CASSYSSSNTEAFF
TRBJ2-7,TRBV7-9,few,CASRDTGYEQYF
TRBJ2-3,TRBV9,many,CASSASGSTDTQYF
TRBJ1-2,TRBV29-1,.,CSVRTGENGPGYTF
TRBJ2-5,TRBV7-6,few,CASSFLAGAQETQYF
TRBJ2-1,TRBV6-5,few,CASMAPYNEQFF
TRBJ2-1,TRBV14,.,CASSQDGPNEQFF
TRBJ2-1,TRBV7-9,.,CASSSSSVVAAYNEQFF
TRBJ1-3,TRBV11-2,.,CASSPLQGPSGNTIYF
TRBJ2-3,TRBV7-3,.,CASSPDGTDTQYF
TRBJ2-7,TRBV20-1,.,CSARDRRGGHYEQNF
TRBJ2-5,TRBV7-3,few,CASSETGTSRQETQYF
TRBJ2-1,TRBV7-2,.,CASSLVTSDEQFF
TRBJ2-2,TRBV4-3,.,CASSQRQAGGFANTGELFF
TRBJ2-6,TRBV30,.,CAWSRRSHVLTF
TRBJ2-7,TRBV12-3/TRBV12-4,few,CASSPRDLPYEQYF
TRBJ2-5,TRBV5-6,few,CASSPHSGRAYWETQYF
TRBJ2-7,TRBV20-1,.,CSARVQGTYEQYF
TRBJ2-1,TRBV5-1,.,CASSSGTSGTVGEQFF
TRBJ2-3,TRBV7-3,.,CASSIRGGGTDTQYF
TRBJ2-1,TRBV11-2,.,CASSQDWGSYNEQFF
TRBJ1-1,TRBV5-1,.,CASSLPGTNTEAFF
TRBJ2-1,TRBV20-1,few,CSARGRFTSGAGYNEQFF
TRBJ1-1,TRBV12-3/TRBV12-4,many,CASNFIQGAQAFF
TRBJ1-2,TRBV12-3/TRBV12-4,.,CASREPGSGYTF
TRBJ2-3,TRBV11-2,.,CASGRGTSGRDTQYF
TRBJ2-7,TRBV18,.,CASSPQGSGSYEQYF
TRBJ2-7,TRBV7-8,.,CASSSTGGTYEQYF
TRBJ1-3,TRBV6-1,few,CASTPRQGGTIYF
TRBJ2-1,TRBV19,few,CASTADGTDYNEQFF
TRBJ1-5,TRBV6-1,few,CASKPKQYSNQPQHF
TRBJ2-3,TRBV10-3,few,CAISESRQAASTDTQYF
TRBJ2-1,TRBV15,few,CATSSAWLAGLNEQFF
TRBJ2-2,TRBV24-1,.,CATSDSGLATHTGELFF
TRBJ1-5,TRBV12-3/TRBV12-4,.,CASSSSLTGGLYSNQPQHF
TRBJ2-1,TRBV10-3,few,CAIQDSPSGVSYNEQFF
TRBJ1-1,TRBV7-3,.,CASSLDHQGFSEAFF
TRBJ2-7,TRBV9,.,CASSVGPVSDEQYF